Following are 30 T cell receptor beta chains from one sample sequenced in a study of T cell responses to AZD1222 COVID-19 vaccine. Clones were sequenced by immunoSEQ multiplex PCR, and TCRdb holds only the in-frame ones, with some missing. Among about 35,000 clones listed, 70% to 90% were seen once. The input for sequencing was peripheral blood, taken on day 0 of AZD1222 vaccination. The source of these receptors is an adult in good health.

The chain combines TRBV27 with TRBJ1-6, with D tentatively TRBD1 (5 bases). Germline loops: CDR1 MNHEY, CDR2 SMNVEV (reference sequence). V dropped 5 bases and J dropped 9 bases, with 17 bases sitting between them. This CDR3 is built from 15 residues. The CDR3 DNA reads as TGTGCCAGCAGTGAAAAAGGGGCCGGGAGTTCACCCCTCCACTTT. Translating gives CASSEKGAGSSPLHF.

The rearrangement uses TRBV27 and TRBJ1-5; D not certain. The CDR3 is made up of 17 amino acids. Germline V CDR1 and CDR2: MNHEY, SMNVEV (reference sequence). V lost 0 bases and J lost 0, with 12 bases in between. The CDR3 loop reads CASSLSGIGYSNQPQHF. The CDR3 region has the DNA TGTGCCAGCAGTTTATCGGGGATAGGGTATAGCAATCAGCCCCAGCATTTT.

CDR3 in amino acids: CASSPRGGDPLHF. The CDR3 DNA sequence: TGTGCCAGCTCACCACGGGGAGGAGACCCCCTCCACTTT. This rearrangement joins TRBV18 to TRBJ1-6; D call uncertain. Germline lookup yields CDR1 KGHSH and CDR2 LQKENI. CDR3 length: 13 amino acids. V lost 1 base and J 13 bases, leaving 11 bases between the germline ends.

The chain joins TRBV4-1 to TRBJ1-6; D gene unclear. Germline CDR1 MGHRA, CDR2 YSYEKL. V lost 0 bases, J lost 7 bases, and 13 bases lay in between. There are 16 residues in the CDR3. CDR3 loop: CASSQDLVGVNSPLHF. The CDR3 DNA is TGCGCCAGCAGCCAAGATCTCGTTGGGGTAAATTCACCCCTCCACTTT.

The DNA for the CDR3 is TGTGCCAGCTCACCACCGACAGGGGGCCGGGAGACCCAGTACTTC. Protein sequence: CASSPPTGGRETQYF. The chain couples TRBV18 to TRBJ2-5, with 10 bases identical to TRBD1. The J segment lost 5 bases and the V segment lost 0 bases, leaving 3 bases of the junction unmatched. This CDR3 is built from 15 residues. The germline CDR1 and CDR2 sequences are KGHSH and LQKENI.

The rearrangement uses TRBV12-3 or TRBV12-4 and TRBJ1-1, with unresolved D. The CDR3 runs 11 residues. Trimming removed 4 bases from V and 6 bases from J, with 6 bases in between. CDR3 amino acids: CASSYGSEAFF. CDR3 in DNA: TGTGCCAGCAGTTATGGGTCTGAAGCTTTCTTT.

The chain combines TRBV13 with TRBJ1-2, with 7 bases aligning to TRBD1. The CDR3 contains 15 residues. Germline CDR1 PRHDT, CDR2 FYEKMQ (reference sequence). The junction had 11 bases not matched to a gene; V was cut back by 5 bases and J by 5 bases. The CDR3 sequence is CASSLRDRISYGYTF. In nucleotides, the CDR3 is TGTGCCAGCAGCCTCCGGGACAGAATTTCTTATGGCTACACCTTC. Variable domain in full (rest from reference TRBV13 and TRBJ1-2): AAGVIQSPRHLIKEKRETATLKCYPIPRHDTVYWYQQGPGQDPQFLISFYEKMQSDKGSIPDRFSAQQFSDYHSELNMSSLELGDSALYFCASSLRDRISYGYTFGSGTRLTVV.

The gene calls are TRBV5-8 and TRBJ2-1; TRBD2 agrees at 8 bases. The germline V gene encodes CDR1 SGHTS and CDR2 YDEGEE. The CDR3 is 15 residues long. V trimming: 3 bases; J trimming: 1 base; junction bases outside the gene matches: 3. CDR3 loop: CASSYAGGSYNEQFF. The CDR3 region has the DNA TGTGCCAGCAGCTATGCGGGGGGATCCTACAATGAGCAGTTCTTC.

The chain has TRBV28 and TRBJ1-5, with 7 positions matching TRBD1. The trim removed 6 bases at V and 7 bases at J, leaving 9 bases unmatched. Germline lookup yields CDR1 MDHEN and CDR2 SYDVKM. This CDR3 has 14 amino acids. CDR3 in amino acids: CASRSPGGSQPQHF. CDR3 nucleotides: TGTGCCAGCAGGTCCCCAGGGGGTAGCCAGCCCCAGCATTTT.

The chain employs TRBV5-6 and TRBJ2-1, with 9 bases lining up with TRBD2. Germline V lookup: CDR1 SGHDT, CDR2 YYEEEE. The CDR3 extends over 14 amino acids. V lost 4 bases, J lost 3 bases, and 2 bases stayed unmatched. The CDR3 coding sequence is TGTGCCAGCAGCCGTAGCGGGGGCTACAATGAGCAGTTCTTC. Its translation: CASSRSGGYNEQFF.

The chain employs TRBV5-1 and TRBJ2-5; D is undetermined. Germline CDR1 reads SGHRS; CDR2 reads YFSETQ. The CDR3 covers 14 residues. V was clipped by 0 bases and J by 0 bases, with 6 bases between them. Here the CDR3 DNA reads TGCGCCAGCAGCTTGGCCTCGTACCAAGAGACCCAGTACTTC. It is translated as CASSLASYQETQYF.

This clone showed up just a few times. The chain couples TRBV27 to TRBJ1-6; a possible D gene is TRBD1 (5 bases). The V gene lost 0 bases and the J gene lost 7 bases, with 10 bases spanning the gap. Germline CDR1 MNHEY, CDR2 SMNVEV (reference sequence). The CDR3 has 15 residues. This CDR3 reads CASSLSGGGNSPLHF. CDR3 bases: TGTGCCAGCAGTTTATCCGGGGGGGGGAATTCACCCCTCCACTTT.

The CDR3 reads CASSPGRDSYGYTF. CDR3 nucleotides: TGTGCCAGCTCACCAGGCCGGGACAGCTATGGCTACACCTTC. This chain connects TRBV18 to TRBJ1-2; TRBD1 matches at 7 bases. The CDR3 sequence is 14 residues long. The germline gives CDR1 KGHSH, CDR2 LQKENI. V was pared by 2 bases and J by 4 bases, with 4 bases of the junction left unmatched.

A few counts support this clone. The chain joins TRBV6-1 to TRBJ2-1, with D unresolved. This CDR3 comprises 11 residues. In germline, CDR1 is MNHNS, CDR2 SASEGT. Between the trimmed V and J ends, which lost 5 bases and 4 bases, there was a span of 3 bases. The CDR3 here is CASSTYNEQFF. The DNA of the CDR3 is TGTGCCAGCAGTACTTACAATGAGCAGTTCTTC.

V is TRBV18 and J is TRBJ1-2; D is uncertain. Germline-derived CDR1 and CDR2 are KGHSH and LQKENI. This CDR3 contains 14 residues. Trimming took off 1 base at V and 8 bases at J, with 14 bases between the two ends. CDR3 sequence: CASSPREGREGYTF. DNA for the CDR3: TGTGCCAGCTCACCACGCGAGGGTCGGGAGGGCTACACCTTC.

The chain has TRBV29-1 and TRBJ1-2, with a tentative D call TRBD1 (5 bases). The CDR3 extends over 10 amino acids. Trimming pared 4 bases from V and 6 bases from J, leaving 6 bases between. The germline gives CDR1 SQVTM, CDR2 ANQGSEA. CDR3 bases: TGCAGCGTTGTGACAGATGGCTACACCTTC. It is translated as CSVVTDGYTF.

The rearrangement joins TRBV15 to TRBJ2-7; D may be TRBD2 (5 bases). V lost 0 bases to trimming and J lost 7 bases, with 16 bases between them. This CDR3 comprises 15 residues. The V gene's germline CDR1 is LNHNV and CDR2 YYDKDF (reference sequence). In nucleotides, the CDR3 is TGTGCCACCAGCAGAGATGCTAGAACCTCGGGGGAGCAGTACTTC. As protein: CATSRDARTSGEQYF.

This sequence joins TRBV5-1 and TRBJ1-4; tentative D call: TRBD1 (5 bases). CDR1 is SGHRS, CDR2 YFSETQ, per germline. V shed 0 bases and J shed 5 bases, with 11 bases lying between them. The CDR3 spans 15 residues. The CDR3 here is CASSLERWGNEKLFF. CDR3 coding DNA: TGCGCCAGCAGCTTGGAGAGGTGGGGCAATGAAAAACTGTTTTTT.

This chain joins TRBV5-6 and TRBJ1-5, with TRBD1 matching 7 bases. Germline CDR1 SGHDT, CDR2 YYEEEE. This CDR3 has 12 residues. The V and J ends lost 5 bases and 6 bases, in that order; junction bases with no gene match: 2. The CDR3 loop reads CASSQGVQPQHF. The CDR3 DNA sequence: TGTGCCAGCAGTCAGGGGGTTCAGCCCCAGCATTTT.

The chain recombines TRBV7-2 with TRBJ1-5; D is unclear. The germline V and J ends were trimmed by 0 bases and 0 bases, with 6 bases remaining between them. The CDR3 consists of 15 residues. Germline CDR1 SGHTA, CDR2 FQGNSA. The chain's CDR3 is CASSLAGSSNQPQHF. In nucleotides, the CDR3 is TGTGCCAGCAGCTTAGCGGGGAGTAGCAATCAGCCCCAGCATTTT.

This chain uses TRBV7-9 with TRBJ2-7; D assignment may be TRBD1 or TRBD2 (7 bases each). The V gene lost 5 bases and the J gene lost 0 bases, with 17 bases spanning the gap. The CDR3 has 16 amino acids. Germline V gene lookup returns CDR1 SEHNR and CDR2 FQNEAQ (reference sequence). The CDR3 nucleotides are TGTGCCAGCAGCCCGCCGGGGGGACAGAACTCCTACGAGCAGTACTTC. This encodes CASSPPGGQNSYEQYF.

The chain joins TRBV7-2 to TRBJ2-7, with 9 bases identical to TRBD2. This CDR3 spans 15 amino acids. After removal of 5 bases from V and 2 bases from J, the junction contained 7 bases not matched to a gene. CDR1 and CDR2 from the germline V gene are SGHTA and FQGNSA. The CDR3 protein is CASSLASSGTYEQYF. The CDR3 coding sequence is TGTGCCAGCAGCCTGGCCTCTAGCGGGACCTACGAGCAGTACTTC.

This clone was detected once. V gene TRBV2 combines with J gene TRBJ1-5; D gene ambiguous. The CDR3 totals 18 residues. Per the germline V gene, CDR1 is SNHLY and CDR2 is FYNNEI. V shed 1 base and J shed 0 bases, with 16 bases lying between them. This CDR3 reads CASSEVWQALDSNQPQHF. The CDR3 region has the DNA TGTGCCAGCAGTGAAGTGTGGCAGGCTCTTGATAGCAATCAGCCCCAGCATTTT.

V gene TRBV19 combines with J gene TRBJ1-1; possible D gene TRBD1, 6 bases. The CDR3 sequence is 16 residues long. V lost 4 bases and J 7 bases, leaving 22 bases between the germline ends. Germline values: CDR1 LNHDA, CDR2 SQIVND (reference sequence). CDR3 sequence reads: CASSNLRGGRHIEAFF. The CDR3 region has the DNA TGTGCCAGTAGTAACCTTAGAGGGGGGCGTCATATTGAAGCTTTCTTT.

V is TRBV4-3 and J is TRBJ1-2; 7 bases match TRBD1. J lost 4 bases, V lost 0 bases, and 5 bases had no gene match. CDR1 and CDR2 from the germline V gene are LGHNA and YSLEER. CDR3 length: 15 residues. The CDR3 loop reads CASSQDEGGAYGYTF. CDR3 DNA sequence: TGCGCCAGCAGCCAAGATGAAGGGGGCGCCTATGGCTACACCTTC.

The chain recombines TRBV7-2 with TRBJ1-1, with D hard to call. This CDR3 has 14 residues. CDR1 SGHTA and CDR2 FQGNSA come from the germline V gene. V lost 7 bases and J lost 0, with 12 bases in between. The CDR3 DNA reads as TGTGCCAGCAAAAAAGGGATCATGAACACTGAAGCTTTCTTT. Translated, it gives CASKKGIMNTEAFF.

The CDR3 DNA is TGCGCCAGCAGCTGGGGGCGGGGGACACCCCTCCACTTT. This translates into CASSWGRGTPLHF. This rearrangement joins TRBV5-1 to TRBJ1-6; a weak D match, TRBD1 (6 bases). CDR1 is SGHRS, CDR2 YFSETQ, per germline. The CDR3 runs 13 residues. With 3 bases removed from V and 11 bases from J, the gap between germline ends came to 12 bases.

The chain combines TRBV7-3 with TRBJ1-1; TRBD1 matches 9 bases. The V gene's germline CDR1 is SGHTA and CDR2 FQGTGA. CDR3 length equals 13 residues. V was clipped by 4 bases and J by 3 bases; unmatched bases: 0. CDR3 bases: TGTGCCAGCAGCTGGACAGGGGACACTGAAGCTTTCTTT. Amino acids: CASSWTGDTEAFF.

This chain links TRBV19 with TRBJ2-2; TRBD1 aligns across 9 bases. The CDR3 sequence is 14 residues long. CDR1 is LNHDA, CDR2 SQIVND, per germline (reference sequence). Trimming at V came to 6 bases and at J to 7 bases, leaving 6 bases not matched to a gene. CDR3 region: CASRRQGEVGELFF. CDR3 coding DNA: TGTGCCAGTAGGCGACAGGGGGAAGTCGGGGAGCTGTTTTTT.

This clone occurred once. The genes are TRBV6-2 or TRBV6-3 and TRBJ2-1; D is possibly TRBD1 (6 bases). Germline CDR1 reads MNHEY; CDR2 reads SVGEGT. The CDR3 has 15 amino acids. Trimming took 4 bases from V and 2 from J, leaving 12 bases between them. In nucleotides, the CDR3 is TGTGCCAGCAGTTTCAGGGGTTTCACCTACAATGAGCAGTTCTTC. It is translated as CASSFRGFTYNEQFF.